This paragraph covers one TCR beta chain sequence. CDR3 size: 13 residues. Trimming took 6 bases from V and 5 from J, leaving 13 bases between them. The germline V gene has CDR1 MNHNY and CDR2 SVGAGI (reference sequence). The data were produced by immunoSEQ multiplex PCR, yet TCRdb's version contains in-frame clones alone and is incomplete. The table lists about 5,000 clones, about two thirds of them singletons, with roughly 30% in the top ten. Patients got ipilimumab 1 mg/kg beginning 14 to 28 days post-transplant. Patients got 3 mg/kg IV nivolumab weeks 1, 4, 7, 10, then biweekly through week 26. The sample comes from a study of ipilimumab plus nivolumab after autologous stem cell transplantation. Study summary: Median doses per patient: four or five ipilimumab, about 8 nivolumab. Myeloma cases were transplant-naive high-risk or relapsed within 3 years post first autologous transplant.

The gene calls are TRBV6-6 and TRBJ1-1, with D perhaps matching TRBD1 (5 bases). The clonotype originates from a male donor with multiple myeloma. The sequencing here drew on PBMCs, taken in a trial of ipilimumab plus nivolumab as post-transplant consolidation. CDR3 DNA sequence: TGTGCCAGCAGGGGAGGTTGGGGGACTGAAGCTTTCTTT. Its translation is CASRGGWGTEAFF.